Listed below are T cell receptor beta chains from one sample, sequenced in a study of blood T cell repertoires in COVID-19. Sequencing used immunoSEQ multiplex PCR; TCRdb keeps in-frame clones, though not all of them. The table has around 260,000 clones, 75% to 95% seen once; the top ten hold under 3%. Material for sequencing was peripheral blood. These receptor sequences come from a person under 30 with COVID-19, enrolled during active disease. The CDR3 runs from the conserved cysteine through the conserved F or W. The D gene is left open where the match is weak. Some rows mark clone size as missing; the rest say once, few, many or name a class of expanded clone.

d_gene	abundance	v_gene	j_gene	len	CDR3nt	CDR3aa
-	-	TRBV7-8	TRBJ2-6	15	TGTGCCAGCAGCTCGCAGGAATCTGGGGCCAACGTCCTGACTTTC	CASSSQESGANVLTF
TRBD1	-	TRBV7-2	TRBJ2-3	15	TGTGCCAGCAGCCTGCGACAGGGAGACACAGATACGCAGTATTTT	CASSLRQGDTDTQYF
-	-	TRBV29-1	TRBJ2-2	15	TGCAGCGTTGTTCCGTCGGACAGAATCACCGGGGAGCTGTTTTTT	CSVVPSDRITGELFF
-	-	TRBV7-9	TRBJ1-3	16	TGTGCCAGCAGCTCAGTCGAGCAGGGATCTGGAAACACCATATATTTT	CASSSVEQGSGNTIYF
TRBD1	-	TRBV7-6	TRBJ2-5	15	TGTGCCAGCAGCTTACCGGGACAGGGGGCCGAGACCCAGTACTTC	CASSLPGQGAETQYF
TRBD1	-	TRBV19	TRBJ2-5	19	TGTGCCAGTAGTATAGAGGCGCGAAGCGAGGACAGGAGCCAAGAGACCCAGTACTTC	CASSIEARSEDRSQETQYF
-	-	TRBV15	TRBJ1-5	13	TGTGCCACCAGCAGAGTCGGTAATCAGCCCCAGCATTTT	CATSRVGNQPQHF
-	-	TRBV20-1	TRBJ2-2	14	TGCAGTGCTAGTCCCCCAGCGAACACCGGGGAGCTGTTTTTT	CSASPPANTGELFF
-	-	TRBV15	TRBJ2-6	13	TGTGCCACCAGCAGCGCTGGGGCCAACGTCCTGACTTTC	CATSSAGANVLTF
-	-	TRBV24-1	TRBJ2-7	12	TGTGCCACCAGTGATCGGGACAACGAGCAGTACTTC	CATSDRDNEQYF
TRBD2	-	TRBV11-3	TRBJ2-5	14	TGTGCCAGCAGCCCCGGACTAGCGTCCGGGACCCAGTACTTC	CASSPGLASGTQYF
-	-	TRBV4-2	TRBJ2-7	12	TGTGCCAGCAGCCAAGAATCTAACGAGCAGTACTTC	CASSQESNEQYF
TRBD1	-	TRBV28	TRBJ1-2	12	TGTGCCACCACCGCGACAGGGGAAGGCTACACCTTC	CATTATGEGYTF
-	-	TRBV4-2	TRBJ2-1	17	TGTGCCAGCAGCCAAGATCTTAGTTGGCCGTCAGGTGATGAGCAGTTCTTC	CASSQDLSWPSGDEQFF
-	once	TRBV5-4	TRBJ1-1	13	TGTGCCAGCAGGCGGGACGGCAACACTGAAGCTTTCTTT	CASRRDGNTEAFF
TRBD2	-	TRBV9	TRBJ2-3	15	TGTGCCAGCAGCGTATATAGCGGGGACACAGATACGCAGTATTTT	CASSVYSGDTDTQYF
TRBD2	-	TRBV4-2	TRBJ2-3	17	TGTGCCAGCAGCCAAGAGCCTAGCGGGAGTCCCACAGATACGCAGTATTTT	CASSQEPSGSPTDTQYF
-	-	TRBV3-1/TRBV3-2	TRBJ2-2	15	TGTGCCAGCAGCCAAGGCACAGCGAACACCGGGGAGCTGTTTTTT	CASSQGTANTGELFF
TRBD1	-	TRBV29-1	TRBJ2-3	15	TGCAGCGTTGCCCCGAGAGGGGGCGAGAGAGATACGCAGTATTTT	CSVAPRGGERDTQYF
TRBD1	-	TRBV5-6	TRBJ1-2	14	TGTGCCAGCAGCCTCCGACAGGGGGCGAATGGCTACACCTTC	CASSLRQGANGYTF
TRBD2	-	TRBV6-5	TRBJ2-3	15	TGTGCCAGTTCCGCGGGGGGTCCGGGGGGAGATACGCAGTATTTT	CASSAGGPGGDTQYF
-	-	TRBV24-1	TRBJ2-5	16	TGTGCCACCAGTGATTTCAATGAAAGGGAGCGAGAGACCCAGTACTTC	CATSDFNERERETQYF
-	-	TRBV19	TRBJ1-6	15	TGTGCCAGTAGGGGGACTGCAAGCGTAAATTCACCCCTCCACTTT	CASRGTASVNSPLHF
TRBD2	-	TRBV27	TRBJ2-1	16	TGTGCCAGCAGTCCCTCGGGACTAGACTACGGGTATGAGCAGTTCTTC	CASSPSGLDYGYEQFF
-	-	TRBV3-1/TRBV3-2	TRBJ2-4	14	TGTGCCAGCAGCCCAACCCCGGGTAGCGGTAACCAGTACTTC	CASSPTPGSGNQYF
TRBD2	-	TRBV9	TRBJ2-1	16	TGTGCCAGCAGCGAGAGCGGGGTCCCCGAGTGGGATGAGCAGTTCTTC	CASSESGVPEWDEQFF
-	-	TRBV9	TRBJ1-1	16	TGTGCCAGCAGCGTAGACGGTGTGTACCCGAACACTGAAGCTTTCTTT	CASSVDGVYPNTEAFF
TRBD2	-	TRBV18	TRBJ2-1	15	TGTGCCAGCTCCCCAACGGGACTAGCGGGAAATGAGCAGTTCTTC	CASSPTGLAGNEQFF
TRBD1	-	TRBV19	TRBJ1-1	14	TGTGCCAGTAGTATTGGCACAGGGGGCACTGAAGCTTTCTTT	CASSIGTGGTEAFF
-	-	TRBV12-2	TRBJ2-4	17	TGTGCAAGTCGCTCTAATGGGGGGATACTAGCCAAAAACATTCAGTACTTC	CASRSNGGILAKNIQYF
-	-	TRBV6-1	TRBJ2-7	12	TGTGCCAGCAGTGATGTTCCATACGAGCAGTACTTC	CASSDVPYEQYF
-	-	TRBV29-1	TRBJ1-1	13	TGCAGCGTTGCGGGGAAGATGAACACTGAAGCTTTCTTT	CSVAGKMNTEAFF
-	few	TRBV7-9	TRBJ1-6	17	TGTGCCAGCAGCTCTAATCCAGGTGGCTTATATAATTCACCCCTCCACTTT	CASSSNPGGLYNSPLHF
-	once	TRBV2	TRBJ1-2	14	TGTGCCAGCAGGGACACCTCAGTGAACTATGGCTACACCTTC	CASRDTSVNYGYTF
TRBD1	-	TRBV19	TRBJ1-2	13	TGTGCCAGTAAAGAGACAGGGGTCTATGGCTACACCTTC	CASKETGVYGYTF
TRBD1	few	TRBV27	TRBJ2-5	16	TGTGCCAGCAGCCGGGACAGGGGGCCGGGTCGGGAGACCCAGTACTTC	CASSRDRGPGRETQYF
TRBD1	-	TRBV24-1	TRBJ2-5	17	TGTGCCACCAGTGATCCAGGGGGACAGGGTCTTTCTTCGACCCAGTACTTC	CATSDPGGQGLSSTQYF
-	-	TRBV19	TRBJ1-1	14	TGTGCCAGTAGTCCAGGTGCGGGGAACACTGAAGCTTTCTTT	CASSPGAGNTEAFF
-	-	TRBV9	TRBJ2-6	18	TGTGCCAGCAGCTCGGGCGGGACGGCAAGCTCTGGGGCCAACGTCCTGACTTTC	CASSSGGTASSGANVLTF
-	-	TRBV7-9	TRBJ2-2	13	TGTGCCGGCGGGACTCCTATTCCAGGGGAGCTGTTTTTT	CAGGTPIPGELFF
TRBD1	-	TRBV9	TRBJ2-1	14	TGTGCCAGCAGCGCCCTGACAGGGTGGAATGAGCAGTTCTTC	CASSALTGWNEQFF
TRBD1	-	TRBV7-2	TRBJ1-6	16	TGTGCCAGCACCTTACTAGGGGGACAGGAGAATTCACCCCTCCACTTT	CASTLLGGQENSPLHF
TRBD1	-	TRBV20-1	TRBJ2-1	13	TGCAGTGCTAGTACAGGGGTCTCCAATGAGCAGTTCTTC	CSASTGVSNEQFF
TRBD1	-	TRBV7-2	TRBJ1-1	14	TGTGCCAGCAGCTATGGGACAGTGAACACTGAAGCTTTCTTT	CASSYGTVNTEAFF
TRBD2	-	TRBV6-5	TRBJ2-7	16	TGTGCCAGCAGTTACTCGGTTAGCGGGGGGAACTACGAGCAGTACTTC	CASSYSVSGGNYEQYF
-	-	TRBV7-2	TRBJ2-7	15	TGTGCCAGCAGCTTAAGTGGCGGCACCCCCTACGAGCAGTACTTC	CASSLSGGTPYEQYF
TRBD1	-	TRBV27	TRBJ2-2	16	TGTGCCAGCCATGGGGCGGGAACAGGGGGCACCGGGGAGCTGTTTTTT	CASHGAGTGGTGELFF
-	-	TRBV15	TRBJ1-3	15	TGTGCCACCAGCAGAGATGTGGCAACTGGAAACACCATATATTTT	CATSRDVATGNTIYF
-	-	TRBV4-1	TRBJ1-1	15	TGCGCCAGCAGCCAGCACTTTCAGGGGTCCACTGAAGCTTTCTTT	CASSQHFQGSTEAFF
-	-	TRBV19	TRBJ2-3	16	TGTGCCAGTAGGACCCTACAGGCTTTGGGCACAGATACGCAGTATTTT	CASRTLQALGTDTQYF
TRBD2	-	TRBV11-2	TRBJ2-1	16	TGTGCCAGCAGGCTAGCGGGAAGGAAATCCTACAATGAGCAGTTCTTC	CASRLAGRKSYNEQFF
-	-	TRBV5-1	TRBJ2-2	14	TGCGCCAGCAGCCAGGACAGTCTGGGCGGGGAGCTGTTTTTT	CASSQDSLGGELFF